Listed below are T cell receptor beta chains from one sample, sequenced in a study of T-cell memory formation after mild COVID-19. A single record per CDR3 protein comes from TCRdb applying MiXCR to the 5' RACE reads. The sample comprises over 500,000 distinct CDR3 sequences, roughly 17% of which are singletons, and around 8.1% rests with the top ten. The sequencing sample was made of PBMCs or a T cell subset sorted from them (not recorded which). These receptors were obtained from an adult woman who had mild COVID-19 (a few samples of this study predate the infection). Cell type and time point are not known. CDR3s include the opening cysteine and the closing phenylalanine or tryptophan. The D gene is left open where the match is weak.

-	TRBJ1-5	TRBV13	CASSLGEGWNQPQHF
-	TRBJ2-6	TRBV6-5	CASSYSGPGANVLTF
-	TRBJ2-1	TRBV20-1	CSALERRAGSYNEQFF
TRBD1	TRBJ1-4	TRBV12-3/TRBV12-4	CASSPRDRREKLFF
-	TRBJ2-3	TRBV5-1	CASSENGLTDTQYF
TRBD2	TRBJ2-7	TRBV6-5	CASSSPLVAGYEQYF
-	TRBJ2-3	TRBV6-5	CASSYSGGTHSTDTQYF
TRBD1	TRBJ2-2	TRBV15	CATRSRDRVAGELFF
TRBD2	TRBJ2-1	TRBV7-2	CASSLARTSGRGGSSYNEQFF
-	TRBJ2-5	TRBV24-1	CATSDFFQETQYF
TRBD1	TRBJ1-2	TRBV5-8	CASSFETGASFGYTF
-	TRBJ1-1	TRBV19	CASSTGPTGPGAFF
TRBD2	TRBJ2-3	TRBV24-1	CATSDPSGESTDTQYF
TRBD2	TRBJ2-1	TRBV6-5	CASSPSGSTYNEQFF
-	TRBJ2-7	TRBV12-3/TRBV12-4	CASWGRDSYEQYF
-	TRBJ2-1	TRBV11-2	CASSLNFYEQFF
TRBD2	TRBJ2-3	TRBV20-1	CSARRGGTDTQYF
-	TRBJ1-6	TRBV5-1	CASSLTWDTHNSPLHF
TRBD1	TRBJ2-1	TRBV20-1	CSAKTGDNNEQFF
-	TRBJ2-5	TRBV10-3	CAISGGPSGGSQETQYF
-	TRBJ1-1	TRBV6-5	CASSSGSYMNTEAFF
-	TRBJ2-4	TRBV6-2/TRBV6-3	CASSPGSVQYF
-	TRBJ1-4	TRBV19	CASSPDEKLFF
-	TRBJ2-1	TRBV13	CASSSIVGAGTYNEQFF
TRBD1	TRBJ2-3	TRBV18	CASSPPWTGPLTDTQYF
TRBD1	TRBJ2-5	TRBV2	CASSSGQEETQYF
TRBD1	TRBJ1-2	TRBV20-1	CSATYRGDGYTF
-	TRBJ2-6	TRBV6-5	CASARGATGANVLTF
-	TRBJ1-2	TRBV29-1	CSVDSPDGYTF
-	TRBJ1-1	TRBV7-9	CASSRLQGLNTEAFF
-	TRBJ1-1	TRBV12-3/TRBV12-4	CASSPTQRNTEAFF
-	TRBJ1-4	TRBV6-6	CASSYRTVNEKLFF
-	TRBJ2-7	TRBV2	CASSEWGVSSYEQYF
-	TRBJ1-2	TRBV6-5	CASSYSVNGHYGYTF
-	TRBJ2-7	TRBV9	CASSDGPSGGTYEQYF
-	TRBJ2-6	TRBV6-5	CASSYLRRGPGSSGANVLTF
-	TRBJ2-3	TRBV7-9	CASSLSMGDTQYF
-	TRBJ2-7	TRBV10-2	CASSESQGGAAFKFYEQYF
-	TRBJ2-3	TRBV6-5	CASSYLGSLRTDTQYF
TRBD2	TRBJ2-4	TRBV15	CATSRPPGDSGSFAKNIQYF
-	TRBJ2-7	TRBV2	CANVRAPGEQYF
TRBD1	TRBJ2-7	TRBV27	CASSRTGYYEQYF
-	TRBJ2-1	TRBV20-1	CSADRTGGYNEQFF
-	TRBJ2-1	TRBV12-3/TRBV12-4	CASRRLPVDYNEQFF
-	TRBJ1-1	TRBV14	CASSQDQGTLGAFF
TRBD2	TRBJ2-1	TRBV20-1	CSARGQLAGGYNEQFF
TRBD1	TRBJ1-2	TRBV7-2	CASSLEVTGNYGYTF
TRBD2	TRBJ2-1	TRBV7-2	CASSTILAGVGNEQFF
-	TRBJ1-2	TRBV4-1	CASSPVPAGTLDGYTF
-	TRBJ2-7	TRBV5-1	CASSPGRTESYEQYF
TRBD2	TRBJ2-5	TRBV5-4	CASSPPTSGTAETQYF
TRBD1	TRBJ2-2	TRBV12-3/TRBV12-4	CASRSDRGQTGELFF
-	TRBJ1-2	TRBV4-1	CASSQDLQGFFTF
-	TRBJ1-1	TRBV3-1	CASSQVRGRVNTEAFF
-	TRBJ2-7	TRBV5-1	CASSPEGRASYEQYF
TRBD2	TRBJ2-7	TRBV6-2/TRBV6-3	CASSRRTSGGIYEQYF
-	TRBJ2-1	TRBV15	CATSRDFAVSYNEQFF
-	TRBJ1-3	TRBV21-1	CASSAQQGLTGNTIYF